This T cell receptor (beta chain) was captured in a study of T cells in Graves' hyperthyroidism and ophthalmopathy. Overall study: Staff took peripheral blood when the initial diagnosis was made, before any treatment began.

There were TCR beta CDR3 regions amplified from RNA transcripts. HTBI primers were employed in a first-round RT-PCR of the TCR CDR3. TCRdb re-called the multiplex PCR reads with MiXCR, one entry per CDR3 protein. Among about 350,000 distinct CDR3 sequences listed, 14% were seen once. At least ten counts were recorded for this clonotype. Subjects aged 18 to 65 presented with newly diagnosed hyperthyroidism of less than 2 months' duration. V was trimmed by 4 bases and J by 2 bases, leaving 10 bases between them. The CDR3 loop spans 13 amino acids. Per germline, CDR1 SGHRS and CDR2 YFSETQ. The rearrangement joins TRBV5-1 to TRBJ2-7; D is perhaps TRBD1 or TRBD2 (5 bases each). The sequencing sample was made of blood. The sequence was obtained from a woman aged 25-40 years with Graves' hyperthyroidism. CDR3 in amino acids: CASSRGRTYEQYF. Written as DNA, the CDR3 is TGCGCCAGCAGCCGGGGCCGCACCTACGAGCAGTACTTC.